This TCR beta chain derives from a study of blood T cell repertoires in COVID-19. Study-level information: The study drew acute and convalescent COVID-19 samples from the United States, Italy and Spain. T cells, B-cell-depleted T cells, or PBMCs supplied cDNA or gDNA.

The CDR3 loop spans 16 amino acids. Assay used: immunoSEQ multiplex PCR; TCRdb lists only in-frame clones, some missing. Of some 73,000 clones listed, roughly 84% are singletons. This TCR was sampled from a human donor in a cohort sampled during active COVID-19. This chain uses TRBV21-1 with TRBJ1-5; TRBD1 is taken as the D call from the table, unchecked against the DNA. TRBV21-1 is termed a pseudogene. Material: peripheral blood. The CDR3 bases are TGTGCCAGCAGCAAAGCGCAACAGGTAGTCGGGCAGCCCCAGCATTTT. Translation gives CASSKAQQVVGQPQHF.